Listed here are 30 T cell receptor beta chains from one sample, sequenced in a study of T cells in localized non-small cell lung cancer. Sequenced by immunoSEQ multiplex PCR; TCRdb stores in-frame clones only, minus some. This sample has over a thousand clones, with roughly 36% found just once. This sample comprised lung tumor tissue, obtained before any cancer treatment. These receptors all come from a male donor at least 60 years old with stage II squamous cell lung carcinoma.

This clone came up a few times. The rearrangement uses TRBV9 and TRBJ2-1; no clear D gene. The CDR3 length is 14 residues. CDR1 is SGDLS, CDR2 YYNGEE, per germline. V was pared by 4 bases and J by 4 bases, with 12 bases between. The CDR3 sequence is CASSPLTSYNEQFF. The CDR3 DNA reads TGTGCCAGCAGCCCGCTGACTTCTTACAATGAGCAGTTCTTC.

The V and J genes are TRBV6-8 and TRBJ1-5, with D possibly being TRBD1 (5 bases). The CDR3 covers 13 residues. V was trimmed by 5 bases and J by 9 bases, leaving 14 bases between them. Germline CDR1 MNHGY, CDR2 SAAAGT. The CDR3 is CASSVLRDWPQHF. In DNA, the CDR3 is TGTGCCAGCAGTGTCCTCAGGGACTGGCCCCAGCATTTT.

The gene calls are TRBV12-5 and TRBJ2-2; 12 nucleotides agree with TRBD1. The CDR3 sequence is 17 residues long. J was trimmed by 1 base and V by 7 bases; bases with no gene match: 7. The germline gives CDR1 LGHNT, CDR2 FRNRAP. CDR3 residues: CASARDRGHENTGELFF. For the CDR3, the DNA is TGTGCTAGTGCCCGGGACAGGGGGCATGAGAACACCGGGGAGCTGTTTTTT. The complete variable domain, with remaining parts taken from reference TRBV12-5 and TRBJ2-2, reads DARVTQTPRHKVTEMGQEVTMRCQPILGHNTVFWYRQTMMQGLELLAYFRNRAPLDDSGMPKDRFSAEMPDATLATLKIQPSEPRDSAVYFCASARDRGHENTGELFFGEGSRLTVL.

This chain connects TRBV9 to TRBJ2-3; possible D gene TRBD1, 6 bases. Germline-derived CDR1 and CDR2 are SGDLS and YYNGEE. V was trimmed by 5 bases and J by 2 bases, leaving 9 bases between them. CDR3 size: 13 residues. The CDR3 DNA reads TGTGCCAGCAGGGGGGACAACACAGATACGCAGTATTTT. Translation gives CASRGDNTDTQYF.

This clone was picked up one time. V usage is TRBV23-1 and J usage is TRBJ2-1; TRBD2 aligns across 12 bases. TRBV23-1 is given ORF status, its function remaining uncertain. The J segment lost 9 bases and the V segment lost 7 bases, leaving 7 bases of the junction unmatched. The CDR3 covers 14 residues. The CDR3 protein is CASTRLAGVSEQFF. The DNA of the CDR3 is TGCGCCAGCACTCGACTAGCGGGAGTAAGTGAGCAGTTCTTC.

The chain uses TRBV6-8 and TRBJ2-5, with D unclear. Trimming removed 6 bases from V and 7 bases from J, with 12 bases in between. The CDR3 is 12 amino acids. Germline V lookup: CDR1 MNHGY, CDR2 SAAAGT. The CDR3 DNA is TGTGCCAGCAGCCCCGGCCCTGGGACCCAGTACTTC. It translates to CASSPGPGTQYF.

The J gene is TRBJ1-2, the V gene TRBV18, with 8 bases identical to TRBD1. J was trimmed by 0 bases and V by 2 bases; bases with no gene match: 2. CDR3 size: 15 residues. Germline V lookup: CDR1 KGHSH, CDR2 LQKENI. The CDR3 sequence: CASSPGDRSNYGYTF. In nucleotides, the CDR3 is TGTGCCAGCTCACCAGGGGACAGGTCTAACTATGGCTACACCTTC.

This clone is medium-sized within its sample. The chain combines TRBV11-3 with TRBJ2-3; the match to TRBD2 covers 10 bases. CDR1 is SGHNT, CDR2 YENEEA, per germline. This CDR3 is 17 amino acids long. The V and J ends lost 5 bases and 1 base, in that order; junction bases with no gene match: 9. This chain's CDR3 is CASSPGLAATRTDTQYF. The CDR3 DNA reads TGTGCCAGCAGCCCTGGACTAGCGGCCACCCGCACAGATACGCAGTATTTT.

V gene TRBV19 combines with J gene TRBJ1-1; perhaps TRBD1 as D (6 bases). The CDR3 has 14 residues. Trimming took off 3 bases at V and 3 bases at J, with 11 bases between the two ends. Germline CDR1 LNHDA, CDR2 SQIVND (reference sequence). CDR3 protein: CASSISHRDTEAFF. CDR3 nucleotides: TGTGCCAGTAGTATTTCCCACAGGGACACTGAAGCTTTCTTT.

By sample share, this clone is medium-sized. The V and J genes are TRBV11-3 and TRBJ2-1; D remains unclear. The V end was cut by 3 bases, the J end by 8 bases, with 14 bases between. Germline loops: CDR1 SGHNT, CDR2 YENEEA. The CDR3 runs 14 residues. The CDR3 DNA sequence: TGTGCCAGCAGCTTCATACAAGAAGCCGATGAGCAGTTCTTC. Amino acid sequence: CASSFIQEADEQFF.

V and J are TRBV19 and TRBJ2-2; D gene unclear. This CDR3 region has 12 residues. V lost 8 bases to trimming and J lost 5 bases, with 9 bases between them. Germline CDR1 is LNHDA and CDR2 is SQIVND (reference sequence). The CDR3 spells CASPGSTGELFF. The DNA of the CDR3 is TGTGCCAGTCCCGGTAGTACCGGGGAGCTGTTTTTT.

J is TRBJ1-4 and V is TRBV19; D possibly corresponds to TRBD1 (6 bases). The germline V gene has CDR1 LNHDA and CDR2 SQIVND (reference sequence). The CDR3 consists of 12 residues. Trimming took off 4 bases at V and 7 bases at J, with 7 bases between the two ends. In DNA form, the CDR3 reads TGTGCCAGTAGTAGAGGGGGTGAAAAACTGTTTTTT. Amino acids: CASSRGGEKLFF.

This clone rates as medium-sized (0.01 to 0.1%). The chain is built from TRBV11-3 and TRBJ1-1; D is undetermined. V was clipped by 3 bases and J by 1 base, with 9 bases between them. Germline CDR1 is SGHNT and CDR2 is YENEEA. The CDR3 loop spans 14 amino acids. The CDR3 DNA reads TGTGCCAGCAGCTTGGGGTTTTGGAACACTGAAGCTTTCTTT. Translated, it gives CASSLGFWNTEAFF.

The chain carries TRBV19 and TRBJ1-2; D is possibly TRBD1 (6 bases). Germline V gene sequence: CDR1 LNHDA, CDR2 SQIVND (reference sequence). The CDR3 totals 15 residues. Trimming pared 6 bases from V and 4 bases from J, leaving 18 bases between. The CDR3 loop reads CASRDSISSGYGYTF. The CDR3 DNA reads as TGTGCCAGTAGGGACAGCATTAGTAGTGGCTATGGCTACACCTTC. Combining the CDR3 with reference TRBV19 and TRBJ1-2 gives the whole variable domain DGGITQSPKYLFRKEGQNVTLSCEQNLNHDAMYWYRQDPGQGLRLIYYSQIVNDFQKGDIAEGYSVSREKKESFPLTVTSAQKNPTAFYLCASRDSISSGYGYTFGSGTRLTVV.

This clone was detected a few times. V is TRBV30 and J is TRBJ1-2; TRBD1 might be the D (5 bases). Germline V lookup: CDR1 GTSNPN, CDR2 SVGIG (reference sequence). The CDR3 spans 14 residues. Trimming pared 2 bases from V and 3 bases from J, leaving 13 bases between. This CDR3 reads CAWSLSRQHYGYTF. The CDR3 DNA sequence: TGTGCCTGGAGTCTCTCCCGACAGCACTATGGCTACACCTTC.

This chain joins TRBV6-7 and TRBJ2-2; D remains unclear. TRBV6-7 is labeled an ORF, and its function is uncertain. The V gene lost 5 bases and the J gene lost 7 bases, with 17 bases spanning the gap. CDR3 length equals 15 residues. The CDR3 sequence: CASSETSAARGELFF. CDR3 bases: TGTGCCAGCAGTGAAACTTCGGCGGCTCGCGGGGAGCTGTTTTTT.

In its sample, this clone was seen a few times. This CDR3 reads CASTTSGPNYGYTF. The CDR3 bases are TGTGCCAGCACTACGTCAGGGCCCAACTATGGCTACACCTTC. The chain uses TRBV6-8 and TRBJ1-2, with D perhaps matching TRBD1 (5 bases). Trimming stripped 7 bases from V and 2 bases from J, with 14 bases between. Germline assignment: CDR1 MNHGY and CDR2 SAAAGT. The CDR3 runs to 14 residues.

The chain has TRBV6-8 and TRBJ2-1; 10 bases align to TRBD2. This CDR3 has 16 residues. CDR1 MNHGY and CDR2 SAAAGT come from the germline V gene. J gave up 7 bases and V 5 bases, and 11 bases lay outside the gene matches. DNA of the CDR3: TGTGCCAGCAGTGCCCGAAGCGGGGGGGCCACGAATGAGCAGTTCTTC. Translating it yields CASSARSGGATNEQFF.

This clone qualifies as large. The chain links TRBV11-3 to TRBJ2-5, with 9 bases fitting TRBD2. The CDR3 sequence is 14 residues long. The J segment lost 1 base and the V segment lost 4 bases, leaving 1 base of the junction unmatched. CDR1 and CDR2 (germline): SGHNT, YENEEA. This CDR3 is CASSSTSGQETQYF. The CDR3 nucleotides are TGTGCCAGCAGCTCGACTAGCGGCCAAGAGACCCAGTACTTC. Filled out from reference TRBV11-3 and TRBJ2-5, the complete variable domain reads EAGVVQSPRYKIIEKKQPVAFWCNPISGHNTLYWYLQNLGQGPELLIRYENEEAVDDSQLPKDRFSAERLKGVDSTLKIQPAELGDSAVYLCASSSTSGQETQYFGPGTRLLVL.

The sample holds a few counts of this clone. This sequence joins TRBV6-1 and TRBJ1-3; a possible D gene is TRBD1 (5 bases). Trimming removed 1 base at V and 7 bases at J, with 8 bases between. The germline gives CDR1 MNHNS, CDR2 SASEGT. The CDR3 loop spans 13 amino acids. The CDR3 sequence: CASSEVGANTIYF. Here the CDR3 DNA reads TGTGCCAGCAGTGAAGTAGGGGCGAACACCATATATTTT.

A few counts support this clone. V gene TRBV5-1 combines with J gene TRBJ2-5; D might be TRBD1 (5 bases). In germline, CDR1 is SGHRS, CDR2 YFSETQ. CDR3 length equals 14 residues. Trimming removed 0 bases from V and 5 bases from J, with 11 bases in between. The CDR3 coding sequence is TGCGCCAGCAGCTTGGCAGCAGGGCAGGAGACCCAGTACTTC. Amino acids: CASSLAAGQETQYF.

This clone was seen a handful of times. This rearrangement joins TRBV15 to TRBJ1-3; D unclear. This CDR3 spans 17 amino acids. CDR1 and CDR2 from the germline V gene are LNHNV and YYDKDF (reference sequence). Between the trimmed V and J ends, which lost 0 bases and 0 bases, there was a span of 12 bases. Here the CDR3 DNA reads TGTGCCACCAGCAGAGATACCTCAGGCAGCTCTGGAAACACCATATATTTT. Protein: CATSRDTSGSSGNTIYF. Full variable domain (rest looked up from reference TRBV15 and TRBJ1-3): DAMVIQNPRYQVTQFGKPVTLSCSQTLNHNVMYWYQQKSSQAPKLLFHYYDKDFNNEADTPDNFQSRRPNTSFCFLDIRSPGLGDTAMYLCATSRDTSGSSGNTIYFGEGSWLTVV.

The chain joins TRBV6-8 to TRBJ2-1; TRBD2 matches 7 bases. Germline V gene sequence: CDR1 MNHGY, CDR2 SAAAGT. The CDR3 covers 16 residues. With 7 bases clipped from V and 0 bases from J, the junction kept 9 bases outside the gene matches. For the CDR3, the DNA is TGTGCCAGCACCAACCGGGGCGGGAGCTCCTACAATGAGCAGTTCTTC. Translation: CASTNRGGSSYNEQFF.

The V call is TRBV28, the J call TRBJ2-3; D gene unclear. Germline-derived CDR1 and CDR2 are MDHEN and SYDVKM. V lost 7 bases and J 9 bases, leaving 14 bases between the germline ends. The CDR3 runs 12 residues. CDR3 in amino acids: CASNLRPGTQYF. The CDR3, as DNA: TGTGCCAGCAACCTTAGACCAGGCACGCAGTATTTT.

The chain recombines TRBV5-1 with TRBJ2-7, with 8 bases aligning to TRBD2. The germline V gene encodes CDR1 SGHRS and CDR2 YFSETQ. The CDR3 length is 14 residues. V gave up 0 bases and J gave up 5 bases; unmatched junction bases: 4. The CDR3: CASSLVAGSNEQYF. The CDR3 DNA sequence: TGCGCCAGCAGCTTGGTAGCGGGGTCAAACGAGCAGTACTTC.

The chain joins TRBV6-7 to TRBJ2-1; D remains unclear. TRBV6-7 is given ORF status, its function remaining uncertain. V dropped 8 bases and J dropped 4 bases, with 6 bases sitting between them. This CDR3 has 11 amino acids. The CDR3 nucleotides are TGTGCCAGCGGCAGGTACAATGAGCAGTTCTTC. Its protein product is CASGRYNEQFF.

This clone is medium-sized (0.01 to 0.1%). The chain employs TRBV11-3 and TRBJ2-7; 11 positions agree with TRBD1. Trimming cost V 5 bases and J 2 bases; bases outside gene matches: 8. This CDR3 region has 16 residues. CDR1 and CDR2 from the germline V gene are SGHNT and YENEEA. CDR3 sequence: CASSAPGTGGAYEQYF. CDR3 DNA: TGTGCCAGCAGCGCCCCCGGGACAGGGGGGGCCTACGAGCAGTACTTC.

The chain combines TRBV6-8 with TRBJ2-7, with a possible D match to TRBD2 (6 bases). Trimming took off 4 bases at V and 3 bases at J, with 10 bases between the two ends. CDR3 size: 13 residues. The germline gives CDR1 MNHGY, CDR2 SAAAGT. This CDR3 reads CASSSEGFYEQYF. CDR3 coding DNA: TGTGCCAGCAGTTCGGAGGGGTTCTACGAGCAGTACTTC.

The chain combines TRBV11-3 with TRBJ2-1, with 8 bases aligning to TRBD1. The CDR3 is 14 amino acids. Germline trimming cut 4 bases from V and 8 bases from J; bases unmatched to any gene: 7. Germline V gene sequence: CDR1 SGHNT, CDR2 YENEEA. The chain's CDR3 is CASSSQGVRHEQFF. The CDR3 DNA reads as TGTGCCAGCAGCTCACAGGGGGTGAGGCATGAGCAGTTCTTC.

The chain is built from TRBV15 and TRBJ1-5; D not resolved. The CDR3 sequence is 15 residues long. The germline V gene encodes CDR1 LNHNV and CDR2 YYDKDF (reference sequence). Trimming took off 1 base at V and 0 bases at J, with 7 bases between the two ends. The CDR3 coding sequence is TGTGCCACCAGCAGAGGGCGGGATAGCAATCAGCCCCAGCATTTT. It specifies CATSRGRDSNQPQHF. The full variable domain, rest sourced from reference TRBV15 and TRBJ1-5, is DAMVIQNPRYQVTQFGKPVTLSCSQTLNHNVMYWYQQKSSQAPKLLFHYYDKDFNNEADTPDNFQSRRPNTSFCFLDIRSPGLGDTAMYLCATSRGRDSNQPQHFGDGTRLSIL.